This entry lists 22 T cell receptor beta chains sequenced from one sample in a study of T cell changes during pregnancy in multiple sclerosis. Here immunoSEQ multiplex PCR was the method, and the copy in TCRdb shows in-frame clones only, minus some. The sample includes roughly 110,000 clones, more than 85% of them seen just once. Sequences were derived from peripheral blood, sampled in the third trimester of pregnancy. These TCRs come from a female donor with multiple sclerosis, enrolled in a pregnancy study.

V and J are TRBV15 and TRBJ1-5; unclear D gene. V was trimmed by 0 bases and J by 1 base, leaving 10 bases between them. This CDR3 region has 16 residues. Per germline, CDR1 LNHNV and CDR2 YYDKDF (reference sequence). DNA of the CDR3: TGTGCCACCAGCAGAGAATCAGGTAGGAGCAATCAGCCCCAGCATTTT. Protein product: CATSRESGRSNQPQHF.

This clone was counted between two and nine times. The V call is TRBV2, the J call TRBJ1-5; D unresolved. V was shortened by 7 bases and J by 9 bases, with 19 bases between the two germline ends. Germline-derived CDR1 and CDR2 are SNHLY and FYNNEI. The CDR3 runs to 14 residues. The CDR3 DNA follows: TGTGCCAGCATCCTCACACGACACTCCTTGCCCCAGCATTTT. It codes for CASILTRHSLPQHF.

As to this clone: At one end, the junction sequence differs from germline, possibly due to a read error. The V call is TRBV11-3, the J call TRBJ1-1; 8 bases fit TRBD1. The CDR3 totals 14 residues. Germline assignment: CDR1 SGHNT and CDR2 YENEEA. The CDR3 sequence is CASRLDRGGTEAFF. Here the CDR3 DNA reads TGTGCCAGCAGATTAGACAGGGGAGGGACTGAAGCTTTCTTT.

The V gene is TRBV6-1, the J gene TRBJ1-3; 7 bases fit TRBD1. CDR3 size: 15 residues. J was trimmed by 1 base and V by 4 bases; bases with no gene match: 4. Germline V gives CDR1 MNHNS, CDR2 SASEGT. The CDR3 loop reads CASSADRDSGNTIYF. CDR3 DNA: TGTGCCAGCAGTGCTGACAGGGATTCTGGAAACACCATATATTTT.

The rearrangement uses TRBV29-1 and TRBJ2-7; the match to TRBD2 covers 10 bases. The CDR3 totals 15 residues. Trimming removed 7 bases from V and 1 base from J; junction bases left unmatched: 10. Per germline, CDR1 SQVTM and CDR2 ANQGSEA. DNA for the CDR3: TGCAGCGCTATTCTTGGACTAGCGGCGTCCTACGAGCAGTACTTC. This sequence encodes CSAILGLAASYEQYF.

This chain joins TRBV18 and TRBJ2-1, with TRBD1 matching over 8 bases. In germline, CDR1 is KGHSH, CDR2 LQKENI. J was trimmed by 3 bases and V by 3 bases; bases with no gene match: 7. The CDR3 totals 16 residues. The CDR3 region is CASSPRRQGIYNEQFF. The CDR3, as DNA: TGTGCCAGCTCACCCCGAAGACAGGGGATCTACAATGAGCAGTTCTTC.

The chain links TRBV19 to TRBJ2-1, with TRBD1 as a possible D gene (6 bases). CDR1 is LNHDA, CDR2 SQIVND, per germline (reference sequence). The CDR3 runs 19 residues. Between the trimmed V and J ends, which lost 3 bases and 0 bases, there was a span of 21 bases. This CDR3 is CASSIPFSGTRSSYNEQFF. The CDR3, as DNA: TGTGCCAGTAGTATTCCTTTCTCCGGGACAAGGAGCTCCTACAATGAGCAGTTCTTC.

This chain connects TRBV27 to TRBJ2-1; 10 bases map to TRBD2. Looked up from germline, CDR1 is MNHEY and CDR2 is SMNVEV (reference sequence). The CDR3 is made up of 15 amino acids. Unmatched junction bases numbered 5, after V lost 5 bases and J lost 4 bases. CDR3 sequence: CASSPGTSAYNEQFF. The CDR3 DNA follows: TGTGCCAGCAGTCCCGGGACTAGCGCTTACAATGAGCAGTTCTTC.

The rearrangement joins TRBV28 to TRBJ1-4; 7 bases map to TRBD1. Germline CDR1 is MDHEN and CDR2 is SYDVKM. V trimming: 5 bases; J trimming: 7 bases; junction bases outside the gene matches: 10. The length of the CDR3 is 15 residues. CDR3 sequence: CASSLPTGVGEKLFF. CDR3 DNA: TGTGCCAGCAGTCTCCCTACAGGGGTCGGTGAAAAACTGTTTTTT.

This chain connects TRBV6-1 to TRBJ2-7; TRBD2 agrees at 11 bases. In germline, CDR1 is MNHNS, CDR2 SASEGT. V was pared by 6 bases and J by 0 bases, with 4 bases of the junction left unmatched. The CDR3 totals 15 residues. This chain's CDR3 is CASSYGLAGSYEQYF. The CDR3 DNA sequence: TGTGCCAGCAGCTACGGACTAGCGGGCTCCTACGAGCAGTACTTC.

The chain uses TRBV19 and TRBJ1-2, with D possibly being TRBD1 (5 bases). Between the trimmed V and J ends, which lost 6 bases and 4 bases, there was a span of 9 bases. Germline V gene sequence: CDR1 LNHDA, CDR2 SQIVND (reference sequence). This CDR3 is 12 amino acids long. The CDR3 reads CASRQQAYGYTF. The CDR3 DNA reads TGTGCCAGTAGGCAACAGGCCTATGGCTACACCTTC.

CDR3 sequence (DNA): TGTGCCAGCAGTTACAGGGAGGGCAATCAGCCCCAGCATTTT. Its translation: CASSYREGNQPQHF. The chain has TRBV6-6 and TRBJ1-5; no firm D call. There are 14 residues in the CDR3. CDR1 is MNHNY and CDR2 is SVGAGI in the germline V gene (reference sequence). Trimming removed 2 bases from V and 2 bases from J, with 7 bases in between.

The rearrangement uses TRBV19 and TRBJ1-1, with 12 bases lining up with TRBD1. The ends lost 3 bases at V and 6 bases at J; junction bases unmatched: 20. Germline loops: CDR1 LNHDA, CDR2 SQIVND (reference sequence). The CDR3 runs 20 residues. The CDR3 here is CASSILLGDRGRRSRAEAFF. CDR3 DNA sequence: TGTGCCAGTAGTATCCTATTGGGGGACAGGGGGCGCCGGAGTAGAGCTGAAGCTTTCTTT.

This clone was counted a single time. The gene calls are TRBV6-1 and TRBJ2-5; 8 bases are a match to TRBD1. Germline-derived CDR1 and CDR2 are MNHNS and SASEGT. The CDR3 has 16 amino acids. Trimming took 0 bases from V and 7 from J; bases not matched to a gene: 10. The CDR3 DNA follows: TGTGCCAGCAGTGAAGCGGGCAGGGGGCCAGAAGGGACCCAGTACTTC. Translating it yields CASSEAGRGPEGTQYF.

The chain combines TRBV28 with TRBJ2-1, with D tentatively TRBD2 (6 bases). V dropped 2 bases and J dropped 8 bases, with 10 bases sitting between them. The germline CDR1 and CDR2 sequences are MDHEN and SYDVKM. The CDR3 spans 13 residues. The CDR3 loop reads CASSLVGGDEQFF. CDR3 bases: TGTGCCAGCAGTTTAGTCGGGGGAGATGAGCAGTTCTTC.

V and J are TRBV27 and TRBJ1-4, with TRBD1 as a possible D gene (6 bases). The germline gives CDR1 MNHEY, CDR2 SMNVEV (reference sequence). The CDR3 length is 14 residues. V lost 6 bases and J lost 6, with 14 bases in between. As DNA, the CDR3 is TGTGCCAGCAGACTGAGGGGGGGCTATGAAAAACTGTTTTTT. This encodes CASRLRGGYEKLFF.

The chain couples TRBV5-6 to TRBJ2-1, with TRBD2 identical over 7 bases. CDR1 SGHDT and CDR2 YYEEEE come from the germline V gene. This CDR3 spans 16 amino acids. The ends lost 3 bases at V and 9 bases at J; junction bases unmatched: 15. The CDR3 DNA follows: TGTGCCAGCAGCTGGGGAACGGGAGGCCTCGTGGGTGAGCAGTTCTTC. Protein: CASSWGTGGLVGEQFF.

The chain uses TRBV18 and TRBJ2-5; D is ambiguous. V gave up 0 bases and J gave up 1 base, with 6 bases separating them. In germline, CDR1 is KGHSH, CDR2 LQKENI. This CDR3 spans 14 amino acids. This CDR3 reads CASSPPVAQETQYF. DNA for the CDR3: TGTGCCAGCTCACCACCTGTAGCCCAAGAGACCCAGTACTTC.

This chain links TRBV11-2 with TRBJ2-7; TRBD1 matches 9 bases. Looked up from germline, CDR1 is SGHAT and CDR2 is FQNNGV. J lost 3 bases, V lost 6 bases, and 6 bases had no gene match. The CDR3 totals 14 residues. CDR3: CASRLWTGVYEQYF. DNA for the CDR3: TGTGCCAGCAGGTTGTGGACAGGGGTCTACGAGCAGTACTTC.

The chain combines TRBV7-2 with TRBJ2-1; weak D call: TRBD2 (6 bases). Trimming left V 0 bases short and J 2 bases short, with 8 bases between. The V gene's germline CDR1 is SGHTA and CDR2 FQGNSA. The CDR3 length is 15 residues. The CDR3 protein is CASSLASGAYNEQFF. Written as DNA, the CDR3 is TGTGCCAGCAGCTTAGCTAGCGGTGCCTACAATGAGCAGTTCTTC.

The V call is TRBV7-3, the J call TRBJ2-5, with 7 bases lining up with TRBD1. V dropped 5 bases and J dropped 4; count of bases not matched to a gene: 7. Looked up from germline, CDR1 is SGHTA and CDR2 is FQGTGA. The CDR3 contains 14 residues. CDR3 sequence: CASSATGAGETQYF. The CDR3 bases are TGTGCCAGCAGCGCAACAGGGGCCGGAGAGACCCAGTACTTC.

There are a few counts of this clone. This chain uses TRBV7-2 with TRBJ2-7; 13 positions agree with TRBD2. The J segment lost 1 base and the V segment lost 4 bases, leaving 4 bases of the junction unmatched. The CDR3 has 16 residues. The germline V gene encodes CDR1 SGHTA and CDR2 FQGNSA. CDR3 sequence: CASSWTSGRRSYEQYF. CDR3 nucleotide sequence: TGTGCCAGCAGCTGGACTAGCGGGAGACGGTCCTACGAGCAGTACTTC.